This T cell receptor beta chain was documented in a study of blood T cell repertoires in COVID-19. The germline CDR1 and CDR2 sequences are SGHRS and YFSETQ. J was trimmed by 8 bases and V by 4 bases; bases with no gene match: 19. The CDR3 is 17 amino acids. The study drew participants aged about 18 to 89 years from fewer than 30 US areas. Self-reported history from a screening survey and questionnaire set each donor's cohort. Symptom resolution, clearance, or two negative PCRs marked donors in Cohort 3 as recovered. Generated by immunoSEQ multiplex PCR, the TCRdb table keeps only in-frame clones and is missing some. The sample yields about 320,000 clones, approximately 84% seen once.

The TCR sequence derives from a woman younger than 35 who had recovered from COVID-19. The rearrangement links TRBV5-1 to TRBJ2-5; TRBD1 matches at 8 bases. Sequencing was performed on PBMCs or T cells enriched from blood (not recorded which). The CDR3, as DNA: TGCGCCAGCAGCCGACCTTTGGACAGGGAGGAAGACAGTACCCAGTACTTC. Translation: CASSRPLDREEDSTQYF.